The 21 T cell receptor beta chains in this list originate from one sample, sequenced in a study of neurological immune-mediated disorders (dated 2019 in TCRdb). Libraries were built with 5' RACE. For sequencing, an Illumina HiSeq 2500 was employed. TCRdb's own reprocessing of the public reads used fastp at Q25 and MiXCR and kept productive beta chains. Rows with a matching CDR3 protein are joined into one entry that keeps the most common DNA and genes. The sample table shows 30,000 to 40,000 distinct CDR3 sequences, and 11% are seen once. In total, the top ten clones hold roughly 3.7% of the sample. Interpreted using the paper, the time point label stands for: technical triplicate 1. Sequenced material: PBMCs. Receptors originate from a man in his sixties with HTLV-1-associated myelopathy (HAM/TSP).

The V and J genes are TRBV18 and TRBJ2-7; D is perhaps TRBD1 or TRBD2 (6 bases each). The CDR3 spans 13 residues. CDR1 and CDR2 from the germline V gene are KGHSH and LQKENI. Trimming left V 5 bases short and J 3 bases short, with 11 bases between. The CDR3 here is CASSGGGNYEQYF. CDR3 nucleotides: TGTGCCAGCTCAGGAGGGGGAAACTACGAGCAGTACTTC. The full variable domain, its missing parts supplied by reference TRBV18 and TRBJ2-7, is NAGVMQNPRHLVRRRGQEARLRCSPMKGHSHVYWYRQLPEEGLKFMVYLQKENIIDESGMPKERFSAEFPKEGPSILRIQQVVRGDSAAYFCASSGGGNYEQYFGPGTRLTVT.

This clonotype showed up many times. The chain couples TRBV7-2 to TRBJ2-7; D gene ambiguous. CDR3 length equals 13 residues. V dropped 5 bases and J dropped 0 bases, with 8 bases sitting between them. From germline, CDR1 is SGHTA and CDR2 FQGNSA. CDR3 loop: CASSRTPSYEQYF. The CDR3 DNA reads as TGTGCCAGCAGCCGAACCCCCTCCTACGAGCAGTACTTC.

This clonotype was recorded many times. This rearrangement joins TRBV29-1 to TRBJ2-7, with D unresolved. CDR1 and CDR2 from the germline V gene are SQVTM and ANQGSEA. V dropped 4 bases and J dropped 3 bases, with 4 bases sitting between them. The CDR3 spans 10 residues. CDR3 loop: CSVGDYEQYF. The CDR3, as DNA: TGCAGCGTTGGAGACTACGAGCAGTACTTC.

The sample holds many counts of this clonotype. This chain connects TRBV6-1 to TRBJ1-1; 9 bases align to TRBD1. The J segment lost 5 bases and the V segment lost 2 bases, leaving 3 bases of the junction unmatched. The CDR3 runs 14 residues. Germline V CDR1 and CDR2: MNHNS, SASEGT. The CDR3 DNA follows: TGTGCCAGCAGTGAAAATGACAGGGGGACTGAAGCTTTCTTT. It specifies CASSENDRGTEAFF.

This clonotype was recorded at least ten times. CDR3 amino acids: CASSLSGAGVTGELFF. CDR3 nucleotides: TGTGCCAGCAGCTTATCAGGAGCGGGAGTGACCGGGGAGCTGTTTTTT. The rearrangement links TRBV11-2 to TRBJ2-2, with 8 bases fitting TRBD2. Germline assignment: CDR1 SGHAT and CDR2 FQNNGV. The CDR3 length is 16 residues. V trimming: 2 bases; J trimming: 5 bases; junction bases outside the gene matches: 7.

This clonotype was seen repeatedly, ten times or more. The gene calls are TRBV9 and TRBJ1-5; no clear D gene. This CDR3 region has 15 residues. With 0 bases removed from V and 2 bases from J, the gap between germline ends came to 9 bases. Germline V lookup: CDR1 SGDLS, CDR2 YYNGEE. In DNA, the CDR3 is TGTGCCAGCAGCGTAGGGGCCGGGGGCAATCAGCCCCAGCATTTT. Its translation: CASSVGAGGNQPQHF.

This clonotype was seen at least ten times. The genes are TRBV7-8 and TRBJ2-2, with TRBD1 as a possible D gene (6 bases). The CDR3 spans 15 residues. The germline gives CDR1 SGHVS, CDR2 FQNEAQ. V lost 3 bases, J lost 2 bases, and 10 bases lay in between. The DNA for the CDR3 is TGTGCCAGCAGCTTTGAGGGGGACAACACCGGGGAGCTGTTTTTT. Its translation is CASSFEGDNTGELFF.

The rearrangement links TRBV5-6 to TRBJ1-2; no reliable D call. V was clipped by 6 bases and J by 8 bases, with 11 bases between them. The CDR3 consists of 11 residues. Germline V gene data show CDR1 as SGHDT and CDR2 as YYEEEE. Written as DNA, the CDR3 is TGTGCCAGCATTGTAGACTGGGGCTACACCTTC. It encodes CASIVDWGYTF.

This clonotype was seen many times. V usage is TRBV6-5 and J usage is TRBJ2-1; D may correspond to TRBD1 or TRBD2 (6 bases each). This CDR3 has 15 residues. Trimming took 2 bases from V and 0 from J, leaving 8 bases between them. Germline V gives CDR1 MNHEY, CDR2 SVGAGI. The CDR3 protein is CASSYGGLSYNEQFF. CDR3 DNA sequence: TGTGCCAGCAGTTACGGGGGGCTCTCCTACAATGAGCAGTTCTTC.

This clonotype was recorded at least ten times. The CDR3 here is CAISFGRSTDTQYF. In nucleotides, the CDR3 is TGTGCCATCAGTTTCGGGAGAAGCACAGATACGCAGTATTTT. This chain connects TRBV10-3 to TRBJ2-3; D possibly corresponds to TRBD2 (6 bases). Trimming removed 5 bases from V and 0 bases from J, with 9 bases in between. This CDR3 region has 14 residues. CDR1 ENHRY and CDR2 SYGVKD come from the germline V gene.

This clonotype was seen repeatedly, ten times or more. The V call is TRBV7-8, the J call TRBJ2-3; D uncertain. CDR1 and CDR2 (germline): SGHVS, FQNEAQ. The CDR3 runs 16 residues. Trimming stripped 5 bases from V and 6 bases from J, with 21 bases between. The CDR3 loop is CASSPRAPRSLDTQYF. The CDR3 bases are TGTGCCAGCAGCCCCCGAGCGCCAAGATCGTTGGATACGCAGTATTTT.

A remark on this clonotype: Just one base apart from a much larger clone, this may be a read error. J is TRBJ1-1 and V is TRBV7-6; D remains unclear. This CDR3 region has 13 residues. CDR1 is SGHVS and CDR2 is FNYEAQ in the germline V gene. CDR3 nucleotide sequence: TGTGCCAGCAGCTCGAACTTTAACACTGTAGCTTTCTTT. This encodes CASSSNFNTVAFF. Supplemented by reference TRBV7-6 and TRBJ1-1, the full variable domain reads GAGVSQSPRYKVTKRGQDVALRCDPISGHVSLYWYRQALGQGPEFLTYFNYEAQQDKSGLPNDRFSAERPEGSISTLTIQRTEQRDSAMYRCASSSNFNTVAFFGQGTRLTVV.

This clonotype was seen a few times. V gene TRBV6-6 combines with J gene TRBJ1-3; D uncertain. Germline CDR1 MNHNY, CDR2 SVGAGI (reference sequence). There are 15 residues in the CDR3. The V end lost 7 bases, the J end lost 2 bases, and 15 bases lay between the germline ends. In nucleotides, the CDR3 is TGTGCCAGCACCCCGGAGGGAAATCCTGGAAACACCATATATTTT. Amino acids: CASTPEGNPGNTIYF.

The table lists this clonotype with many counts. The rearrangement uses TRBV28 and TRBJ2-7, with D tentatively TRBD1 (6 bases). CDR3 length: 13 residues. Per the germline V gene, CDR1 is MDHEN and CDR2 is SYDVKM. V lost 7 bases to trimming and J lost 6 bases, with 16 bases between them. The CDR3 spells CASTEGRGGEQYF. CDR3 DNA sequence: TGTGCCAGCACTGAAGGCAGGGGCGGCGAGCAGTACTTC.

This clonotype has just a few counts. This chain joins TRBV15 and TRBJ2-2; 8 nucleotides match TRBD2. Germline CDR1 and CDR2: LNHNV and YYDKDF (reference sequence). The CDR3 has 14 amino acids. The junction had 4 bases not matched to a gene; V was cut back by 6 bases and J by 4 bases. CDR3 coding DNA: TGTGCCACCAGTACCGGGGGGGCCACCGGGGAGCTGTTTTTT. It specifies CATSTGGATGELFF.

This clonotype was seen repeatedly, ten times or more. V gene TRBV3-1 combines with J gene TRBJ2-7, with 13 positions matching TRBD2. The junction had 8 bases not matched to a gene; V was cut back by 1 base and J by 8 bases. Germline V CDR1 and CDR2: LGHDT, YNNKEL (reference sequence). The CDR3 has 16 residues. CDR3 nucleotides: TGTGCCAGCAGCCAAGCCCTCGGACTAGCGGGAGATAAGCAGTACTTC. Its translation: CASSQALGLAGDKQYF.

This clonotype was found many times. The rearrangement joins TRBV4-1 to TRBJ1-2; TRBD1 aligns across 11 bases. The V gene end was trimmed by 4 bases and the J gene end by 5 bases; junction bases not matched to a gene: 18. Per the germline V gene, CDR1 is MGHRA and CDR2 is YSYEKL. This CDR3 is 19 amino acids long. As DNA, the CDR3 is TGCGCCAGCAGCCCCAAGATTGCCGGGACAGGGGGAATCGCTTATGGCTACACCTTC. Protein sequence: CASSPKIAGTGGIAYGYTF.

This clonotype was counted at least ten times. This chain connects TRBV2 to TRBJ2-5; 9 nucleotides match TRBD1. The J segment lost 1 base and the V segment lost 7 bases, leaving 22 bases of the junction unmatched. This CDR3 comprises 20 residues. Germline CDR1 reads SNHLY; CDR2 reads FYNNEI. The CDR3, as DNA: TGTGCCAGCAAGTCGGGGCTGGGGACAGGGAGAAAGGGGCGCCAAGAGACCCAGTACTTC. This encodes CASKSGLGTGRKGRQETQYF.

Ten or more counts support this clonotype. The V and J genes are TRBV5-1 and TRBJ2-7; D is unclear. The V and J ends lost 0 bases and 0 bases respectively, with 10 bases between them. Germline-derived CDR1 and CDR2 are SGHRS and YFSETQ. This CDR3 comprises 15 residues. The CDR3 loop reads CASSLAESYSYEQYF. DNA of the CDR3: TGCGCCAGCAGCTTGGCCGAGTCTTACTCCTACGAGCAGTACTTC.

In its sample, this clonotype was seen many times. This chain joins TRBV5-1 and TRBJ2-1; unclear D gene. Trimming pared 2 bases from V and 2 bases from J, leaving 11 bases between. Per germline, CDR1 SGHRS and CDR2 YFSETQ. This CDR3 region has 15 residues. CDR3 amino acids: CASSFLVGAYNEQFF. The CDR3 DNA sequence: TGCGCCAGCAGCTTCCTAGTAGGAGCCTACAATGAGCAGTTCTTC.

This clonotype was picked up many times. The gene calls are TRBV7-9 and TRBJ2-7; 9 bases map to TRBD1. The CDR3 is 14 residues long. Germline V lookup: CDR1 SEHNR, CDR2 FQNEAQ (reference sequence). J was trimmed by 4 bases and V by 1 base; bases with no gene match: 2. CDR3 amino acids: CASSLEGQGYEQYF. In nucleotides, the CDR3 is TGTGCCAGCAGCTTAGAAGGACAGGGGTACGAGCAGTACTTC.